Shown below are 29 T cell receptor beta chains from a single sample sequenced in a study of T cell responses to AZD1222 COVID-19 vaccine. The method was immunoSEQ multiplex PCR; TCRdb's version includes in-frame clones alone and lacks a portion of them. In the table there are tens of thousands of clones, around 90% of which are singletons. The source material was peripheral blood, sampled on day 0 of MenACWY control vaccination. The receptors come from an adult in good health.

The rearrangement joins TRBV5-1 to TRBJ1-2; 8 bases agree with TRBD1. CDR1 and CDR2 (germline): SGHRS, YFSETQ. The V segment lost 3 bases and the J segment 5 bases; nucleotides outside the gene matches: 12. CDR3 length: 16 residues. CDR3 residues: CASSSTQGQGGYGYTF. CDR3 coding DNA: TGCGCCAGCAGCTCCACCCAAGGACAGGGTGGTTATGGCTACACCTTC.

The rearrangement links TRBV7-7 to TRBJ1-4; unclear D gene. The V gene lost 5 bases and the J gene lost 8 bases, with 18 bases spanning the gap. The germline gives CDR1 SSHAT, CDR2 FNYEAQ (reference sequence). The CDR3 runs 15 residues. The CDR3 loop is CASSPRLKTVEKLFF. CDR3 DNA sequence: TGTGCCAGCAGCCCCAGACTGAAAACGGTCGAAAAACTGTTTTTT.

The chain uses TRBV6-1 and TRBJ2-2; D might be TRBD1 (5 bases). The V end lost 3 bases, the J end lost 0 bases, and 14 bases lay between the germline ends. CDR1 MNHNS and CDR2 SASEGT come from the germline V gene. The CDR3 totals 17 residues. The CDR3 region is CASSDLGRLANTGELFF. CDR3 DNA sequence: TGTGCCAGCAGTGATCTGGGGCGCCTCGCGAACACCGGGGAGCTGTTTTTT.

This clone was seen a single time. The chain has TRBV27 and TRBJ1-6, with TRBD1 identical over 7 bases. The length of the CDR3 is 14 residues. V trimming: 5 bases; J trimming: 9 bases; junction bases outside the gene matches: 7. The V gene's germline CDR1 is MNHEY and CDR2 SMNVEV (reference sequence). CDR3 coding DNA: TGTGCCAGCAGTCCGACAGGGCAACGTTCACCCCTCCACTTT. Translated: CASSPTGQRSPLHF.

CDR3 DNA sequence: TGCGCCAGCAGCGATACCGGGACTGTGAACACTGAAGCTTTCTTT. It specifies CASSDTGTVNTEAFF. The chain joins TRBV5-1 to TRBJ1-1; maybe TRBD1 (5 bases). V was clipped by 4 bases and J by 0 bases, with 13 bases between them. CDR1 SGHRS and CDR2 YFSETQ come from the germline V gene. This CDR3 has 15 residues.

The CDR3 spells CASRTHSQGPSYGYTF. As DNA, the CDR3 is TGCGCCAGCAGAACACACTCTCAGGGTCCGAGCTATGGCTACACCTTC. The chain is built from TRBV4-1 and TRBJ1-2; D is perhaps TRBD1 (5 bases). CDR1 and CDR2 from the germline V gene are MGHRA and YSYEKL. V was cut by 6 bases and J by 4 bases, with 21 bases left in between. The CDR3 runs to 16 residues.

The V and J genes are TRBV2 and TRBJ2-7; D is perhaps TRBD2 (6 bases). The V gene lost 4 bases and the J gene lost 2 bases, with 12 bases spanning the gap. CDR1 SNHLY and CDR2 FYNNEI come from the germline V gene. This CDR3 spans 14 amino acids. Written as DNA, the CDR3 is TGTGCCAGCAGTGGGCGGGGTGGGGCCTACGAGCAGTACTTC. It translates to CASSGRGGAYEQYF. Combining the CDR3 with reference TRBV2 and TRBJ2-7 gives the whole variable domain EPEVTQTPSHQVTQMGQEVILRCVPISNHLYFYWYRQILGQKVEFLVSFYNNEISEKSEIFDDQFSVERPDGSNFTLKIRSTKLEDSAMYFCASSGRGGAYEQYFGPGTRLTVT.

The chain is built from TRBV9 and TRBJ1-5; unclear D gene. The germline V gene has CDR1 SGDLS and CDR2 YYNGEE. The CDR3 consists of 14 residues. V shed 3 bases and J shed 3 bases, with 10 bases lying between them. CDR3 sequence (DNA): TGTGCCAGCAGCGCAAGGGAATCCAATCAGCCCCAGCATTTT. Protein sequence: CASSARESNQPQHF.

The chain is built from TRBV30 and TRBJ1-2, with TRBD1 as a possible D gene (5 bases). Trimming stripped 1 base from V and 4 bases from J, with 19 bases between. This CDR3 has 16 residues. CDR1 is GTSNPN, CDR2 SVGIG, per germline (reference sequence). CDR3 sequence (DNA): TGTGCCTGGAGTGGAGCATCGGCAGGGTTTGGCTATGGCTACACCTTC. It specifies CAWSGASAGFGYGYTF.

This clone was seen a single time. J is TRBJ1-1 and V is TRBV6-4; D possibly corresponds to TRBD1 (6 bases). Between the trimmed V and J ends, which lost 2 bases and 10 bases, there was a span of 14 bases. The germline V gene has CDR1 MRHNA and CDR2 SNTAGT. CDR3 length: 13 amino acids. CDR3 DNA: TGTGCCAGCAGTGACGCCCCCGGGGGGGCAGCTTTCTTT. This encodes CASSDAPGGAAFF.

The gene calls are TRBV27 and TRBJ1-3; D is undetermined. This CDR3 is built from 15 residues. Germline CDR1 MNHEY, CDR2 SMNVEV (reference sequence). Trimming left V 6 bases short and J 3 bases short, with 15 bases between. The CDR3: CASSPHQTSGNTIYF. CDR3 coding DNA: TGTGCCAGCAGCCCTCACCAGACCAGTGGAAACACCATATATTTT.

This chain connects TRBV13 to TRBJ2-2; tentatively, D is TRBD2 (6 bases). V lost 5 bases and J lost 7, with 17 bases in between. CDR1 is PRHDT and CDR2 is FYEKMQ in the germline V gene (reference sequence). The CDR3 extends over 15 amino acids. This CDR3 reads CASSQAGPSGGELFF. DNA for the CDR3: TGTGCCAGCAGCCAGGCGGGACCGAGTGGCGGGGAGCTGTTTTTT. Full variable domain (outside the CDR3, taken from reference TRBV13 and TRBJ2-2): AAGVIQSPRHLIKEKRETATLKCYPIPRHDTVYWYQQGPGQDPQFLISFYEKMQSDKGSIPDRFSAQQFSDYHSELNMSSLELGDSALYFCASSQAGPSGGELFFGEGSRLTVL.

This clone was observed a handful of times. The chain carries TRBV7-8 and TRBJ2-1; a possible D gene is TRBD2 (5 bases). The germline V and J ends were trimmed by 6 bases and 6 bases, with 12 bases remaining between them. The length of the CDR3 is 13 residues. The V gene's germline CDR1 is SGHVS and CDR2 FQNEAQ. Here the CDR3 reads CASRPTRTNEQFF. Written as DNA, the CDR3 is TGTGCCAGCAGACCTACTAGAACCAATGAGCAGTTCTTC.

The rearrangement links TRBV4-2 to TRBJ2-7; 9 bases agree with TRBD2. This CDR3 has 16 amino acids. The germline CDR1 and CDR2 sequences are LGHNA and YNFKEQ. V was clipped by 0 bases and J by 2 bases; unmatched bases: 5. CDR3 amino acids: CASSQDAGGSPYEQYF. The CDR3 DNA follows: TGTGCCAGCAGCCAAGATGCGGGAGGGTCCCCCTACGAGCAGTACTTC.

CDR3 region: CASSSRGLGGGYTF. CDR3 sequence (DNA): TGTGCCAGCAGTTCCCGGGGGCTCGGTGGTGGCTACACCTTC. The V and J genes are TRBV28 and TRBJ1-2; perhaps TRBD1 as D (6 bases). The CDR3 has 14 amino acids. Trimming cost V 4 bases and J 7 bases, with 16 bases left between them. The V gene's germline CDR1 is MDHEN and CDR2 SYDVKM.

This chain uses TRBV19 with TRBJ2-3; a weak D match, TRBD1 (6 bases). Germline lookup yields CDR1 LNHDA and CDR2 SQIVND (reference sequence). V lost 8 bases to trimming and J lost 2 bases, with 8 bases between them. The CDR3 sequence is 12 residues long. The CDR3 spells CASGQPTDTQYF. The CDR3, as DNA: TGTGCCAGTGGACAGCCCACAGATACGCAGTATTTT.

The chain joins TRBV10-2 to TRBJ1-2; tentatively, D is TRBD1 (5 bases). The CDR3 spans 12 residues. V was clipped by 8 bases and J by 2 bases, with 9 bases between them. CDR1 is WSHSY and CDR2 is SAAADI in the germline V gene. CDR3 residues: CASCEGNYGYTF. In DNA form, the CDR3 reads TGCGCCAGCTGCGAGGGGAACTATGGCTACACCTTC.

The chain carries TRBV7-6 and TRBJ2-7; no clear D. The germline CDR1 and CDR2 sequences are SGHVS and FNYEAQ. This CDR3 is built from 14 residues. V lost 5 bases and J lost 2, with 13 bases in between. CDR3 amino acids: CASSPGLGPYEQYF. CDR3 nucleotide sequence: TGTGCCAGCAGCCCCGGTTTGGGTCCCTACGAGCAGTACTTC.

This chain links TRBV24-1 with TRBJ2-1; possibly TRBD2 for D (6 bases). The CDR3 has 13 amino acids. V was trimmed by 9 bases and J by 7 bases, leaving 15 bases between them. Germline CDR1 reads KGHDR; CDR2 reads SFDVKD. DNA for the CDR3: TGTGCCACCGCCCTGGGCGGGAAGAATGAGCAGTTCTTC. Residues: CATALGGKNEQFF.

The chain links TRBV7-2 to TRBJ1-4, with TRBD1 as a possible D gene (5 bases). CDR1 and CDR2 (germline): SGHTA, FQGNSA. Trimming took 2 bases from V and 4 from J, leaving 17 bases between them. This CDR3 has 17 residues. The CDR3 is CASSLLGSPRGNEKLFF. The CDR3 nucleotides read TGTGCCAGCAGCTTACTCGGGTCACCTAGGGGTAATGAAAAACTGTTTTTT.

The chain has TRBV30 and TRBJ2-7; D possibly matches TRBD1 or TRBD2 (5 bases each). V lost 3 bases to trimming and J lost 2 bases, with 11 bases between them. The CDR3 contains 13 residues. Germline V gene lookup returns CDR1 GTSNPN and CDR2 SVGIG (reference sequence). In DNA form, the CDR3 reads TGTGCCTGGAGAAGAGGGGTAACCTACGAGCAGTACTTC. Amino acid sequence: CAWRRGVTYEQYF.

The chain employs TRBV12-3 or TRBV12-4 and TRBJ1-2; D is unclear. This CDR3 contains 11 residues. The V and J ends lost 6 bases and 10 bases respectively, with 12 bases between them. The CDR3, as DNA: TGTGCCAGCAGCTCGACGGTGACCTACACCTTC. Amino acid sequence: CASSSTVTYTF.

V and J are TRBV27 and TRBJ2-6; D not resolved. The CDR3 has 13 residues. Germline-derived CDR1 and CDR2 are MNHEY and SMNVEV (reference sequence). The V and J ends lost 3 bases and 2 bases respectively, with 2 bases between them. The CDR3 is CASSFPGANVLTF. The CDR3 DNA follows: TGTGCCAGCAGTTTCCCTGGGGCCAACGTCCTGACTTTC.

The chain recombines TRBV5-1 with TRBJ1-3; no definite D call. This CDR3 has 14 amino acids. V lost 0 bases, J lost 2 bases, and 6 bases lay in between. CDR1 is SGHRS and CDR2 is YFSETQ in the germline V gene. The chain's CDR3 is CASSLGKPGNTIYF. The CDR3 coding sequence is TGCGCCAGCAGCTTGGGGAAGCCTGGAAACACCATATATTTT.

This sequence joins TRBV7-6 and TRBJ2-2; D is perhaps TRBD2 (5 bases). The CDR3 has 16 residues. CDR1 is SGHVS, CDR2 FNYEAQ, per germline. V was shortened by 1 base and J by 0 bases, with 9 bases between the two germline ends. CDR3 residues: CASSLEVEANTGELFF. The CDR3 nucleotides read TGTGCCAGCAGCTTAGAAGTGGAGGCGAACACCGGGGAGCTGTTTTTT.

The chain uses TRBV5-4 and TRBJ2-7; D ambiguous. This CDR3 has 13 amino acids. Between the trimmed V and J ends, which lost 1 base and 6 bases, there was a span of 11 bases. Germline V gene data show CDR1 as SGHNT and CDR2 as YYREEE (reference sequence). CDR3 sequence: CASSLYGAGEQYF. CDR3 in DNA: TGTGCCAGCAGCTTGTATGGAGCAGGCGAGCAGTACTTC.

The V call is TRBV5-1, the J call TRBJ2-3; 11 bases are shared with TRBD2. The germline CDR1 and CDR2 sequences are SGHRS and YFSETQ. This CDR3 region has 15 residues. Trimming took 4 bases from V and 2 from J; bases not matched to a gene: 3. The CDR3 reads CASSPGLAVTDTQYF. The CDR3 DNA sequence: TGCGCCAGCAGCCCGGGACTAGCGGTCACAGATACGCAGTATTTT.

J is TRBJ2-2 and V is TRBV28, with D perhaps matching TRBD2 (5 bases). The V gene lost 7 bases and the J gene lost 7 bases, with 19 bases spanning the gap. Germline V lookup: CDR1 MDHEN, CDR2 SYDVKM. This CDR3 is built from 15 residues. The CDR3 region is CASTLFRGSGGELFF. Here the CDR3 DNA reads TGTGCCAGCACTCTATTCCGGGGTTCCGGCGGGGAGCTGTTTTTT.

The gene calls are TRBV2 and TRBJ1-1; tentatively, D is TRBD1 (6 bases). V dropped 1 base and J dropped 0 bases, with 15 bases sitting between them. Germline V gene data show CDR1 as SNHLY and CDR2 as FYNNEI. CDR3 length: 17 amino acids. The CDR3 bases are TGTGCCAGCAGTGAAGTATCGTGGCGGGGGCTGAACACTGAAGCTTTCTTT. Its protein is CASSEVSWRGLNTEAFF.